The 3 T cell receptor beta chains listed next were all sequenced from one sample in a study of Ad26.COV2.S vaccination and SARS-CoV-2 variants. Documented treatment: around 19 received Ad26.COV2.S at low or high dose, single or two shots; about 5 received placebo; per-sample allocation not given. Day 63 after the first injection of vaccine or placebo was the sampling time. Using immunoSEQ multiplex PCR, the repertoire was profiled, and TCRdb retains in-frame clones only, with some absent. This sample has about 400,000 clones, with approximately 86% found just once. Sequences were derived from peripheral blood, sampled in a trial of Ad26.COV2.S vaccine versus placebo. The receptors were sampled from a person between 18 and 60 years old who received the Ad26.COV2.S COVID-19 vaccine or a placebo.

The CDR3 loop reads CASSLQGSLSYEQYF. As DNA, the CDR3 is TGTGCCAGCAGTTTACAGGGGTCCCTCTCCTACGAGCAGTACTTC. The chain has TRBV27 and TRBJ2-7; D is perhaps TRBD1 (6 bases). This CDR3 spans 15 amino acids. Trimming cost V 2 bases and J 0 bases, with 11 bases left between them. Germline assignment: CDR1 MNHEY and CDR2 SMNVEV (reference sequence).

The chain combines TRBV6-5 with TRBJ1-3; D is unclear. V gave up 8 bases and J gave up 11 bases, with 13 bases separating them. This CDR3 region has 11 residues. CDR1 and CDR2 (germline): MNHEY, SVGAGI. The CDR3 DNA is TGTGCCAGCGGTATGGTGGGCGCCATATATTTT. Translating gives CASGMVGAIYF.

The rearrangement links TRBV6-5 to TRBJ1-6, with TRBD1 matching 9 bases. The CDR3 extends over 13 amino acids. V shed 10 bases, J shed 7 bases, and the junction held 5 bases outside the gene matches. CDR1 MNHEY and CDR2 SVGAGI come from the germline V gene. The CDR3 DNA is TGTGCCACGACCGGGACAGGGAATTCACCCCTCCACTTT. Encoded protein: CATTGTGNSPLHF.